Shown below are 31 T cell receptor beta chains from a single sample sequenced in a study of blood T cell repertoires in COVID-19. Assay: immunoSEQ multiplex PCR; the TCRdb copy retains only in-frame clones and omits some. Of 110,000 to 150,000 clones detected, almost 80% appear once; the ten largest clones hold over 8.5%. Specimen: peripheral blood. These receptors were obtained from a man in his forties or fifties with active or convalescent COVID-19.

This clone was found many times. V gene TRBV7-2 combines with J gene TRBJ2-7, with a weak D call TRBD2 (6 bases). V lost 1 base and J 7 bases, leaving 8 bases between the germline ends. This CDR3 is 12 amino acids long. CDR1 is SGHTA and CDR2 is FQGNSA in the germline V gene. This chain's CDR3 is CASSLGGREQYF. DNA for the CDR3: TGTGCCAGCAGCTTAGGTGGGAGGGAGCAGTACTTC. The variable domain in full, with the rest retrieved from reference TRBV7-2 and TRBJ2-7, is GAGVSQSPSNKVTEKGKDVELRCDPISGHTALYWYRQSLGQGLEFLIYFQGNSAPDKSGLPSDRFSAERTGGSVSTLTIQRTQQEDSAVYLCASSLGGREQYFGPGTRLTVT.

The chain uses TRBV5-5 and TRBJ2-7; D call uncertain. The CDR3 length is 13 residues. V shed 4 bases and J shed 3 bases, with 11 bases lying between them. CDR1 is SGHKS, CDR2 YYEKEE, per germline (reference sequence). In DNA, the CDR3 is TGTGCCAGCAGCCCGGGTAGAAACTACGAGCAGTACTTC. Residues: CASSPGRNYEQYF.

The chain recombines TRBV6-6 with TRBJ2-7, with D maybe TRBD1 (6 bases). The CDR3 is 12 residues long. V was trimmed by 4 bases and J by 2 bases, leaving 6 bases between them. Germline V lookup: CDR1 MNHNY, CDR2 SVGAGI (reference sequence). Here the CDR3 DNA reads TGTGCCAGCAGTTCAGGGGCCTACGAGCAGTACTTC. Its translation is CASSSGAYEQYF.

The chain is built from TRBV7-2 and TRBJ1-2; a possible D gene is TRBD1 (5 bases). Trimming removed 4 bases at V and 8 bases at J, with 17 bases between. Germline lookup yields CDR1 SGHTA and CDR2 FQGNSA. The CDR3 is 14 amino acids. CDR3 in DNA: TGTGCCAGCAGCTCCCGCGGGACGGGGCAGGGCTACACCTTC. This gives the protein CASSSRGTGQGYTF.

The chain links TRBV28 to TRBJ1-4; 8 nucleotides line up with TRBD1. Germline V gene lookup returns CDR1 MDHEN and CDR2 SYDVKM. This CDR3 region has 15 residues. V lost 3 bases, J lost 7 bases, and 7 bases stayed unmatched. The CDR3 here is CASSLIGQGGEKLFF. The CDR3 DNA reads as TGTGCCAGCAGTTTGATCGGACAGGGCGGTGAAAAACTGTTTTTT.

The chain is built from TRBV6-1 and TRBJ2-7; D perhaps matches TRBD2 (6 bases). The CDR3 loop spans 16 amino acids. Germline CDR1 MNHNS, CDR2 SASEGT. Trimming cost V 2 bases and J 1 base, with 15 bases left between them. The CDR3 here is CASSEIWRGGSYEQYF. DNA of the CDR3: TGTGCCAGCAGTGAAATATGGAGGGGCGGGTCCTACGAGCAGTACTTC.

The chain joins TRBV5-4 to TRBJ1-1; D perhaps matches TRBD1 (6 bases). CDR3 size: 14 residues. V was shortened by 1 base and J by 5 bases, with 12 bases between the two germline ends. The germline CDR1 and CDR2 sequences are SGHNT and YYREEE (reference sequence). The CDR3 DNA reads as TGTGCCAGCAGCTTGCAGGGGATCACGACTGAAGCTTTCTTT. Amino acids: CASSLQGITTEAFF.

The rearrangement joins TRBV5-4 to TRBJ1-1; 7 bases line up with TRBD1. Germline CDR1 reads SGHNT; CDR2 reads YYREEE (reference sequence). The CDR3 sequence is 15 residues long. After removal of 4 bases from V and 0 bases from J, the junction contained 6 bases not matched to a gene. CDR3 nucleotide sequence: TGTGCCAGCAGCCCGGGACAGACCCTGAACACTGAAGCTTTCTTT. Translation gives CASSPGQTLNTEAFF. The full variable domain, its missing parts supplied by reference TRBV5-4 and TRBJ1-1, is ETGVTQSPTHLIKTRGQQVTLRCSSQSGHNTVSWYQQALGQGPQFIFQYYREEENGRGNFPPRFSGLQFPNYSSELNVNALELDDSALYLCASSPGQTLNTEAFFGQGTRLTVV.

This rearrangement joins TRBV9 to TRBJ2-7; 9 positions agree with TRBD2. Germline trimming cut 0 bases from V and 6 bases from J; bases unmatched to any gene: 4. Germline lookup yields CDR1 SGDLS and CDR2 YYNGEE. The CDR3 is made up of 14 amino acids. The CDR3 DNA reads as TGTGCCAGCAGCGTAGGACTAGCGGAGGCCGAGCAGTACTTC. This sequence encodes CASSVGLAEAEQYF.

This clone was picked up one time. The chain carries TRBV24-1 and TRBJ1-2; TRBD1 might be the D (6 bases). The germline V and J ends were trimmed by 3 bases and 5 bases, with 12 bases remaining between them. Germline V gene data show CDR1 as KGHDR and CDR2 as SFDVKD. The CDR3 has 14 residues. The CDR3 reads CATSDPGTTYGYTF. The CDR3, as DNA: TGTGCCACCAGTGATCCCGGGACAACTTATGGCTACACCTTC.

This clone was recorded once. CDR3 DNA sequence: TGCAGCGTAGGGACAGCTAACTCTGGGGCCAACGTCCTGACTTTC. It encodes CSVGTANSGANVLTF. The genes are TRBV29-1 and TRBJ2-6, with 7 bases identical to TRBD1. With V trimmed by 6 bases and J by 0 bases, 5 bases remained unmatched. This CDR3 spans 15 amino acids. Per the germline V gene, CDR1 is SQVTM and CDR2 is ANQGSEA.

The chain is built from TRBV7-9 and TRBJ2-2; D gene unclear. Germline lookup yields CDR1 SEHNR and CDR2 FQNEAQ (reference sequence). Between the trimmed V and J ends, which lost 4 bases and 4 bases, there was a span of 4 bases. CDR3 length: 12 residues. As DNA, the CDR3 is TGTGCCAGCAGCTCCTCCACCGGGGAGCTGTTTTTT. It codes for CASSSSTGELFF.

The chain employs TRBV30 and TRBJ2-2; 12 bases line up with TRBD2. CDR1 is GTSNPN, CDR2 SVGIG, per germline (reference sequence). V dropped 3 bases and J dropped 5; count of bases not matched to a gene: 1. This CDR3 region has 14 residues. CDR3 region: CAWSGTSGTGELFF. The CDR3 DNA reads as TGTGCCTGGAGCGGGACTAGCGGGACCGGGGAGCTGTTTTTT. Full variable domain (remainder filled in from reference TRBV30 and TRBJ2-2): SQTIHQWPATLVQPVGSPLSLECTVEGTSNPNLYWYRQAAGRGLQLLFYSVGIGQISSEVPQNLSASRPQDRQFILSSKKLLLSDSGFYLCAWSGTSGTGELFFGEGSRLTVL.

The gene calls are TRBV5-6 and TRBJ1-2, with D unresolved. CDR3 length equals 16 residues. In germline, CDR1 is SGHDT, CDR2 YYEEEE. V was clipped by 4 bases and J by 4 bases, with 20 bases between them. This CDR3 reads CASSRAGVGEIYGYTF. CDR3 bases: TGTGCCAGCAGCCGGGCCGGGGTCGGGGAGATCTATGGCTACACCTTC.

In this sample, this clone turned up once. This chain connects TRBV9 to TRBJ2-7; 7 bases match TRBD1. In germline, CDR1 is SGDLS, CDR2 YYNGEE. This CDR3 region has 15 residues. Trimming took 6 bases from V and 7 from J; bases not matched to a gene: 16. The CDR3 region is CASTPGQAGLGEQYF. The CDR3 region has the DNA TGTGCCAGCACCCCCGGACAGGCCGGTCTGGGGGAGCAGTACTTC.

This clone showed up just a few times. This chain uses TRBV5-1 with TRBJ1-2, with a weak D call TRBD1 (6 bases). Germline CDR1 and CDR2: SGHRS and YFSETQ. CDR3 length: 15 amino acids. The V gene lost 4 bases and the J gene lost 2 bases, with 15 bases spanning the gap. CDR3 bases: TGCGCCAGCAGCCATTGGACAGATAAGAACTATGGCTACACCTTC. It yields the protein CASSHWTDKNYGYTF.

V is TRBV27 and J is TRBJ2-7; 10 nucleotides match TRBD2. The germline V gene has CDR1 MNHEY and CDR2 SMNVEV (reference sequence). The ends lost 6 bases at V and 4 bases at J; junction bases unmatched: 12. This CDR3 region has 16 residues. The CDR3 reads CASSPSGSFLWYEQYF. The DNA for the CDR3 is TGTGCCAGCAGCCCTAGCGGGAGCTTCCTGTGGTACGAGCAGTACTTC.

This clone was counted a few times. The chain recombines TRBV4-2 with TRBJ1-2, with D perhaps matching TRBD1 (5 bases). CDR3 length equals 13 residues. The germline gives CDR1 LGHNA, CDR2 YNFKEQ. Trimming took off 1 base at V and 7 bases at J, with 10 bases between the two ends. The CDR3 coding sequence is TGTGCCAGCAGCCAAGCAGGGCTTAGTGGCTACACCTTC. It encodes CASSQAGLSGYTF.

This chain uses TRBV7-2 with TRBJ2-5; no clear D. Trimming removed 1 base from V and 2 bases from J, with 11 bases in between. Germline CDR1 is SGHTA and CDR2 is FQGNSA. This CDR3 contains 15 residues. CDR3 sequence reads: CASSLGPGLQETQYF. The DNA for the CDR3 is TGTGCCAGCAGCTTAGGGCCAGGCCTACAAGAGACCCAGTACTTC.

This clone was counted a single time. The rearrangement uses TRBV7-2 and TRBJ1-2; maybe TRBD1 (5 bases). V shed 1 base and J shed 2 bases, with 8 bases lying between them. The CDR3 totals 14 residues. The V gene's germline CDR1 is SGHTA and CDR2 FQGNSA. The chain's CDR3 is CASSLGQGNYGYTF. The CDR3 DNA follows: TGTGCCAGCAGCTTAGGTCAGGGCAACTATGGCTACACCTTC.

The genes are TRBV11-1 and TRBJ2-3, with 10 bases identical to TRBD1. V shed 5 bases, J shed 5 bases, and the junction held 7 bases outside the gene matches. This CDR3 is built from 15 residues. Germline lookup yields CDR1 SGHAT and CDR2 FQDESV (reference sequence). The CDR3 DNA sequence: TGTGCCAGCAGCCAAAGACAGGGGGCAGTAGATACGCAGTATTTT. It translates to CASSQRQGAVDTQYF.

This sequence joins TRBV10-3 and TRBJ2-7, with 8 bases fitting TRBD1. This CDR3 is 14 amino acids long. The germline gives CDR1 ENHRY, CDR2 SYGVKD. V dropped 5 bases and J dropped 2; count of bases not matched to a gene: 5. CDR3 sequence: CAISHRGEAYEQYF. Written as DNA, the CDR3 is TGTGCCATCAGTCACAGGGGGGAGGCCTACGAGCAGTACTTC.

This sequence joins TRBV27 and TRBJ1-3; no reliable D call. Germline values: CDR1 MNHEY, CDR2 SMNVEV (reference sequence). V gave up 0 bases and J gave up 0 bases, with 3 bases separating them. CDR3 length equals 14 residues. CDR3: CASSLSFSGNTIYF. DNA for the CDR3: TGTGCCAGCAGTTTATCCTTCTCTGGAAACACCATATATTTT.

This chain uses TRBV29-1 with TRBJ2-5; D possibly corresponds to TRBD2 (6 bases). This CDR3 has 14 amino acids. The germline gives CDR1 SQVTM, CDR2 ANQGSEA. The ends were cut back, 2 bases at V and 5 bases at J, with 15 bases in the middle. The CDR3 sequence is CSVEPRVRGETQYF. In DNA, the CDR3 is TGCAGCGTTGAACCCCGAGTCCGGGGGGAGACCCAGTACTTC.

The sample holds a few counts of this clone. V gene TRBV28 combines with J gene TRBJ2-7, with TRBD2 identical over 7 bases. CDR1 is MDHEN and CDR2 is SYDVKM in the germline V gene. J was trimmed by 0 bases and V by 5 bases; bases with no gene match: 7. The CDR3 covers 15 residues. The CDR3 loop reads CASSIQAGSSYEQYF. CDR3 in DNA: TGTGCCAGCAGTATTCAAGCGGGGAGCTCCTACGAGCAGTACTTC.

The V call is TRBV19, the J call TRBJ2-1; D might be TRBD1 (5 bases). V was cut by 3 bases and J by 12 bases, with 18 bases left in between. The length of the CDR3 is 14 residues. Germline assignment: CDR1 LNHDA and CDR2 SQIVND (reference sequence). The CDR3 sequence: CASSIQGSNGPQFF. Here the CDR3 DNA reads TGTGCCAGTAGTATCCAGGGAAGTAACGGGCCGCAGTTCTTC.

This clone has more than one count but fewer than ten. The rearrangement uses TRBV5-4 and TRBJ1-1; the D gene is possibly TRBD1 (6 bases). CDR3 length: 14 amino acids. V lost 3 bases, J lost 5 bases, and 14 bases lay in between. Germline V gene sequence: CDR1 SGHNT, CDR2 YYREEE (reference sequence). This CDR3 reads CASSWGQGWTEAFF. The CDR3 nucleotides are TGTGCCAGCAGCTGGGGACAAGGTTGGACTGAAGCTTTCTTT. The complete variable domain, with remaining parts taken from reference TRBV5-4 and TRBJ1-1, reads ETGVTQSPTHLIKTRGQQVTLRCSSQSGHNTVSWYQQALGQGPQFIFQYYREEENGRGNFPPRFSGLQFPNYSSELNVNALELDDSALYLCASSWGQGWTEAFFGQGTRLTVV.

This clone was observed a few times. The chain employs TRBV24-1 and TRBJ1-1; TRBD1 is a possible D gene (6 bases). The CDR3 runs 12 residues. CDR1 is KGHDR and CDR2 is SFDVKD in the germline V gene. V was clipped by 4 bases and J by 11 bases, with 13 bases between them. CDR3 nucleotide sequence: TGTGCCACCAGTGAATCAGGGGTAGAGGCTTTCTTT. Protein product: CATSESGVEAFF.

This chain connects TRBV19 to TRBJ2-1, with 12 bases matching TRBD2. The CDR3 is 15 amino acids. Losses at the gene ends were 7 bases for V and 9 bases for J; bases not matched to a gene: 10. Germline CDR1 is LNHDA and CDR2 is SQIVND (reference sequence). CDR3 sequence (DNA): TGTGCCAGTACCACACCGGGACTAGCGGGTAGTGAGCAGTTCTTC. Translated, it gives CASTTPGLAGSEQFF. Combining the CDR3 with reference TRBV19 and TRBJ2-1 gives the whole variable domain DGGITQSPKYLFRKEGQNVTLSCEQNLNHDAMYWYRQDPGQGLRLIYYSQIVNDFQKGDIAEGYSVSREKKESFPLTVTSAQKNPTAFYLCASTTPGLAGSEQFFGPGTRLTVL.

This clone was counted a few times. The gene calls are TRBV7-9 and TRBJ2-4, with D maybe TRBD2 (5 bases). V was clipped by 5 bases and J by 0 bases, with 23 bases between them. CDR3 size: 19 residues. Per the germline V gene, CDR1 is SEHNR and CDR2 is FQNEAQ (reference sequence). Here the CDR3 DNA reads TGTGCCAGCAGCGCCCGGACTGATTGGTTACCGCCAGCCAAAAACATTCAGTACTTC. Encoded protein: CASSARTDWLPPAKNIQYF.

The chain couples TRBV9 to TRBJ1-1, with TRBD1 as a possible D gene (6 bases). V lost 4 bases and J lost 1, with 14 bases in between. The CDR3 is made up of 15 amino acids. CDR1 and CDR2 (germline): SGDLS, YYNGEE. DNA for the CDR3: TGTGCCAGCAGCCCCAGGGGCAGGGGGAACACTGAAGCTTTCTTT. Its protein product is CASSPRGRGNTEAFF. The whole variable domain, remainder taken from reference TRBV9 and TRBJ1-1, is DSGVTQTPKHLITATGQRVTLRCSPRSGDLSVYWYQQSLDQGLQFLIQYYNGEERAKGNILERFSAQQFPDLHSELNLSSLELGDSALYFCASSPRGRGNTEAFFGQGTRLTVV.